Listed here are 30 T cell receptor beta chains from one sample, sequenced in a study of blood T cells in healthy people across ages. It was with a sample-barcoded 5' primer and a J-beta primer mix that a second PCR of roughly 6 to 11 cycles was run. TCRdb redid the calling of the 5' RACE reads with MiXCR, one entry per CDR3 protein. The top ten clones hold 10% to 15% of a sample with 650,000 to 1,000,000 distinct CDR3 sequences, around 36% of them seen once. The sequencing sample was made of blood. All receptors derive from a man aged 18 to 29 in good health.

On this clonotype: Since a much larger clone is just one base distant, this may be a read error. The chain carries TRBV5-1 and TRBJ2-1; 9 positions agree with TRBD1. CDR1 is SGHRS, CDR2 YFSETQ, per germline. This CDR3 is built from 16 residues. J lost 10 bases, V lost 0 bases, and 11 bases had no gene match. The CDR3 DNA follows: TGCGCCAGCAGCTTGGTCTCCGGGACAGGGCCTTACGAGCAGTTCTTC. This sequence encodes CASSLVSGTGPYEQFF.

This chain links TRBV6-6 with TRBJ1-2; D gene unclear. With 2 bases removed from V and 0 bases from J, the gap between germline ends came to 7 bases. Germline CDR1 and CDR2: MNHNY and SVGAGI (reference sequence). The CDR3 extends over 14 amino acids. The CDR3 DNA follows: TGTGCCAGCAGTTACAGTTCCTCTAACTATGGCTACACCTTC. This gives the protein CASSYSSSNYGYTF.

The gene calls are TRBV2 and TRBJ1-6, with TRBD1 identical over 8 bases. Germline-derived CDR1 and CDR2 are SNHLY and FYNNEI. CDR3 size: 15 residues. Trimming cost V 5 bases and J 7 bases; bases outside gene matches: 7. DNA for the CDR3: TGTGCCAGCAGTCCACAGGGGGGGAAGAATTCACCCCTCCACTTT. Protein product: CASSPQGGKNSPLHF.

The chain uses TRBV12-3 or TRBV12-4 and TRBJ2-4; 7 bases map to TRBD1. The CDR3 is 11 residues long. V dropped 5 bases and J dropped 8; count of bases not matched to a gene: 0. The CDR3 DNA sequence: TGTGCCAGCAGTGGGACAGACATTCAGTACTTC. Its translation: CASSGTDIQYF.

This clonotype has a handful of counts. J is TRBJ2-3 and V is TRBV20-1; D might be TRBD2 (5 bases). The CDR3 has 14 residues. V was cut by 6 bases and J by 3 bases, with 16 bases left in between. Germline assignment: CDR1 DFQATT and CDR2 SNEGSKA (reference sequence). CDR3 loop: CSAARVYGTDTQYF. DNA for the CDR3: TGCAGTGCCGCGCGGGTCTACGGGACAGATACGCAGTATTTT.

This clonotype has ten or more counts. The CDR3 DNA follows: TGTGCCAGCAGCCATATTTCGGGGGGTACCTTAAACTATGGCTACACCTTC. It codes for CASSHISGGTLNYGYTF. The chain joins TRBV4-2 to TRBJ1-2; D may be TRBD1 (5 bases). V shed 3 bases and J shed 2 bases, with 19 bases lying between them. The germline CDR1 and CDR2 sequences are LGHNA and YNFKEQ. The CDR3 spans 17 residues.

The chain recombines TRBV6-2 or TRBV6-3 with TRBJ2-1; 9 nucleotides align to TRBD2. The J call may be faulty, since TRBJ2-7 better matches the DNA end. The CDR3 is 16 residues long. Germline-derived CDR1 and CDR2 are MNHEY and SVGEGT. DNA of the CDR3: TGTGCCAGCAGTTACTCGAGACTAGCGGAGGACAATGAGCAGTACTTC. This sequence encodes CASSYSRLAEDNEQYF.

A note on this clonotype: A much bigger clone sits one base away, suggesting this may be a read error. DNA of the CDR3: TGTGCCAGCACACCAACTGCGGGGGACCTCTATGGCTACACCTTC. Encoded protein: CASTPTAGDLYGYTF. This rearrangement joins TRBV25-1 to TRBJ1-2; a weak D match, TRBD1 (5 bases). Germline CDR1 reads MGHDK; CDR2 reads SYGVNS. The CDR3 is 15 residues long. V lost 7 bases and J lost 4, with 19 bases in between.

The gene calls are TRBV7-2 and TRBJ2-1, with TRBD2 matching 7 bases. V was pared by 6 bases and J by 2 bases, with 10 bases of the junction left unmatched. This CDR3 spans 16 amino acids. Germline lookup yields CDR1 SGHTA and CDR2 FQGNSA. CDR3 loop: CASRPTSLVPYNEQFF. CDR3 sequence (DNA): TGTGCCAGCAGACCGACTAGCCTCGTGCCCTACAATGAGCAGTTCTTC.

The sample holds a few counts of this clonotype. This rearrangement joins TRBV20-1 to TRBJ1-2; 7 positions match TRBD1. V lost 3 bases, J lost 9 bases, and 10 bases stayed unmatched. The CDR3 has 13 residues. Germline V gene lookup returns CDR1 DFQATT and CDR2 SNEGSKA (reference sequence). The CDR3 region has the DNA TGCAGTGCTAGCCCGGGACAGCCCCGTAGCTACACCTTC. This encodes CSASPGQPRSYTF.

This chain links TRBV6-5 with TRBJ2-1; 7 bases align to TRBD2. Unmatched junction bases numbered 3, after V lost 6 bases and J lost 4 bases. Germline lookup yields CDR1 MNHEY and CDR2 SVGAGI. The CDR3 length is 13 residues. The CDR3 bases are TGTGCCAGCAGGCTAGCGGATTACAATGAGCAGTTCTTC. This gives the protein CASRLADYNEQFF.

This chain links TRBV10-3 with TRBJ2-1; D may be TRBD1 (6 bases). The germline CDR1 and CDR2 sequences are ENHRY and SYGVKD. This CDR3 has 9 amino acids. V lost 8 bases and J 10 bases, leaving 6 bases between the germline ends. The CDR3 is CAIGTEQFF. CDR3 DNA: TGTGCCATCGGGACAGAGCAGTTCTTC.

This clonotype was seen ten or more times. This sequence joins TRBV7-2 and TRBJ2-1; D might be TRBD2 (5 bases). The germline V gene encodes CDR1 SGHTA and CDR2 FQGNSA. The CDR3 extends over 12 amino acids. V was trimmed by 5 bases and J by 8 bases, leaving 10 bases between them. CDR3 DNA sequence: TGTGCCAGCAGCCCCGGGGAATATGAGCAGTTCTTC. Translated: CASSPGEYEQFF.

V gene TRBV7-3 combines with J gene TRBJ2-7, with 9 bases lining up with TRBD2. CDR1 SGHTA and CDR2 FQGTGA come from the germline V gene. The CDR3 extends over 18 amino acids. Unmatched junction bases numbered 17, after V lost 1 base and J lost 7 bases. CDR3 in amino acids: CASSLNQGSGGIYNEQYF. CDR3 in DNA: TGTGCCAGCAGCTTAAATCAGGGAAGCGGGGGGATCTACAATGAGCAGTACTTC.

This chain uses TRBV10-3 with TRBJ1-5, with D unclear. This CDR3 is 16 amino acids long. Between the trimmed V and J ends, which lost 8 bases and 1 base, there was a span of 18 bases. Germline V gives CDR1 ENHRY, CDR2 SYGVKD. CDR3 in DNA: TGTGCCATCTCGGGGAGTCCTCCGCGGAGCAATCAGCCCCAGCATTTT. Translation gives CAISGSPPRSNQPQHF.

This clonotype was picked up a small number of times. J is TRBJ2-5 and V is TRBV29-1; no reliable D call. The CDR3 totals 14 residues. Trimming took 4 bases from V and 3 from J, leaving 15 bases between them. Germline V lookup: CDR1 SQVTM, CDR2 ANQGSEA. The chain's CDR3 is CSVVEAAGEETQYF. DNA of the CDR3: TGCAGCGTTGTAGAGGCGGCAGGTGAAGAGACCCAGTACTTC.

The chain links TRBV7-2 to TRBJ2-3; D might be TRBD2 (7 bases). The CDR3 contains 14 residues. Between the trimmed V and J ends, which lost 5 bases and 7 bases, there was a span of 16 bases. In germline, CDR1 is SGHTA, CDR2 FQGNSA. DNA for the CDR3: TGTGCCAGCAGCCCGGCGGGGGCGGGGAATACGCAGTATTTT. Translation: CASSPAGAGNTQYF.

J is TRBJ1-1 and V is TRBV7-2, with 10 bases lining up with TRBD1. The CDR3 is made up of 16 amino acids. Germline loops: CDR1 SGHTA, CDR2 FQGNSA. V dropped 3 bases and J dropped 5; count of bases not matched to a gene: 9. The CDR3 DNA follows: TGTGCCAGCAGCTTGCGGGACAGGGGCCGCAGAACTGAAGCTTTCTTT. It translates to CASSLRDRGRRTEAFF.

This clonotype appeared a few times. This chain connects TRBV7-2 to TRBJ2-7; D remains unclear. The CDR3 runs 13 residues. The germline V and J ends were trimmed by 0 bases and 6 bases, with 9 bases remaining between them. The germline V gene has CDR1 SGHTA and CDR2 FQGNSA. DNA for the CDR3: TGTGCCAGCAGCTTAGCACGTACGAGCGAGCAGTACTTC. Amino acid sequence: CASSLARTSEQYF. Full variable domain (rest looked up from reference TRBV7-2 and TRBJ2-7): GAGVSQSPSNKVTEKGKDVELRCDPISGHTALYWYRQSLGQGLEFLIYFQGNSAPDKSGLPSDRFSAERTGGSVSTLTIQRTQQEDSAVYLCASSLARTSEQYFGPGTRLTVT.

V gene TRBV6-5 combines with J gene TRBJ2-6; 8 bases line up with TRBD1. V gave up 2 bases and J gave up 1 base; unmatched junction bases: 10. Germline V gene data show CDR1 as MNHEY and CDR2 as SVGAGI. This CDR3 contains 19 residues. For the CDR3, the DNA is TGTGCCAGCAGTTACCGGGCCGGGACAGGAAATTCTGGGGCCAACGTCCTGACTTTC. Translating it yields CASSYRAGTGNSGANVLTF.

This clonotype has a handful of counts. The V call is TRBV13, the J call TRBJ2-1; the D is unclear. The ends were cut back, 2 bases at V and 9 bases at J, with 11 bases in the middle. Germline values: CDR1 PRHDT, CDR2 FYEKMQ (reference sequence). The CDR3 contains 13 residues. The CDR3: CASSLRVGGEQFF. The CDR3 nucleotides are TGTGCCAGCAGCTTACGAGTCGGCGGTGAGCAGTTCTTC.

Comment on this clonotype: A single base separates this from a much larger clone, so it may be a read error. V is TRBV12-3 or TRBV12-4 and J is TRBJ2-5; 10 bases map to TRBD2. The CDR3 extends over 14 amino acids. The CDR3 protein is CASSVAGGVETQYF. The CDR3 DNA sequence: TGTGCCAGCAGTGTAGCGGGGGGTGTGGAGACCCAGTACTTC.

This clonotype appeared many times. This chain uses TRBV6-2 or TRBV6-3 with TRBJ2-1, with 12 bases aligning to TRBD2. Germline trimming cut 2 bases from V and 5 bases from J; bases unmatched to any gene: 4. The germline V gene encodes CDR1 MNHEY and CDR2 SVGEGT. The CDR3 has 16 residues. CDR3 in DNA: TGTGCCAGCAGTTACCCACGGACTAGCGGGGACAATGAGCAGTTCTTC. Encoded protein: CASSYPRTSGDNEQFF.

The chain recombines TRBV14 with TRBJ2-7; D gene uncertain. Germline assignment: CDR1 SGHDN and CDR2 FVKESK. V lost 4 bases to trimming and J lost 5 bases, with 12 bases between them. The CDR3 consists of 13 residues. For the CDR3, the DNA is TGTGCCAGCAGCCCGGATCCCGGGCACGAGCAGTACTTC. Translated: CASSPDPGHEQYF. Full variable domain (missing parts from reference TRBV14 and TRBJ2-7): EAGVTQFPSHSVIEKGQTVTLRCDPISGHDNLYWYRRVMGKEIKFLLHFVKESKQDESGMPNNRFLAERTGGTYSTLKVQPAELEDSGVYFCASSPDPGHEQYFGPGTRLTVT.

This clonotype was counted many times. V usage is TRBV12-3 or TRBV12-4 and J usage is TRBJ1-2; the match to TRBD1 covers 9 bases. This CDR3 has 16 amino acids. Trimming removed 2 bases from V and 2 bases from J; junction bases left unmatched: 6. The CDR3 loop reads CASSLYADRGNYGYTF. The DNA of the CDR3 is TGTGCCAGCAGTTTATATGCAGACAGGGGGAACTATGGCTACACCTTC.

This clonotype turned up a few times. The V call is TRBV12-3 or TRBV12-4, the J call TRBJ2-1, with a possible D match to TRBD1 (5 bases). V shed 3 bases and J shed 6 bases, with 15 bases lying between them. The length of the CDR3 is 15 residues. The CDR3 DNA is TGTGCCAGCAGTTTTCGTCAGGGTATTCCCAATGAGCAGTTCTTC. This gives the protein CASSFRQGIPNEQFF.

This clonotype was recorded many times. The J gene is TRBJ2-5, the V gene TRBV28, with a tentative D call TRBD2 (7 bases). V dropped 2 bases and J dropped 4 bases, with 11 bases sitting between them. The CDR3 consists of 14 residues. Germline V gene data show CDR1 as MDHEN and CDR2 as SYDVKM. The CDR3 DNA sequence: TGTGCCAGCAGTTTAGCGGGGGCCGGAGAGACCCAGTACTTC. Translation gives CASSLAGAGETQYF. The whole variable domain, remainder taken from reference TRBV28 and TRBJ2-5, is DVKVTQSSRYLVKRTGEKVFLECVQDMDHENMFWYRQDPGLGLRLIYFSYDVKMKEKGDIPEGYSVSREKKERFSLILESASTNQTSMYLCASSLAGAGETQYFGPGTRLLVL.

This chain uses TRBV29-1 with TRBJ2-7; D uncertain. Trimming pared 4 bases from V and 2 bases from J, leaving 9 bases between. The length of the CDR3 is 12 residues. CDR1 is SQVTM, CDR2 ANQGSEA, per germline. The chain's CDR3 is CSVGAGPYEQYF. CDR3 coding DNA: TGCAGCGTTGGGGCAGGCCCCTACGAGCAGTACTTC.

Worth noting for this clonotype: Since a much larger clone is just one base distant, this may be a read error. This chain connects TRBV4-2 to TRBJ2-7; the D gene is possibly TRBD2 (6 bases). The germline V gene encodes CDR1 LGHNA and CDR2 YNFKEQ. CDR3 length: 18 amino acids. CDR3 protein: CASSQSLSGRTTSCEQYF. For the CDR3, the DNA is TGTGCCAGCAGCCAATCCCTCTCGGGGAGGACGACCTCCTGCGAGCAGTACTTC.

In DNA form, the CDR3 reads TGTGCCAGTCAAAAACAGGCGACTAACACTGAAGCTTTCTTT. This translates into CASQKQATNTEAFF. This sequence joins TRBV6-5 and TRBJ1-1, with D possibly TRBD1 on 5 matching bases. In germline, CDR1 is MNHEY, CDR2 SVGAGI. This CDR3 is built from 14 residues. Trimming pared 9 bases from V and 2 bases from J, leaving 16 bases between.